This record covers a single T cell receptor (beta chain). This clonotype was observed many times. The target of this receptor is not known. No base quality values were provided; no much bigger clone lies one nucleotide off. The entry originates in a study of T cells in Graves' hyperthyroidism and ophthalmopathy (dated by TCRdb to between 2018 and 2021). Describing the broader study: Peripheral blood samples were taken at initial diagnosis, before any treatment was given. TCR V-J signatures able to tell the groups apart were searched for in a discovery cohort of 100 patients, of whom 40 to 45 had Graves' ophthalmopathy and roughly 59 had stable Graves' hyperthyroidism. Prospective prediction of ophthalmopathy was tested in an independent validation cohort of some 19 hyperthyroidism patients and some 17 patients who later progressed to ophthalmopathy. For training and testing, the roughly 93 patients in the discovery cohort were randomly divided in a 7:3 ratio. Thyroid tissue and blood T-cell repertoires from several Graves' hyperthyroidism patients were also compared in the study. After sampling, hyperthyroidism patients received methimazole starting at 30 mg daily, and ophthalmopathy patients received high-dose intravenous methylprednisolone. The paper reports TCR Vbeta CDR3 sequencing of some 140 peripheral blood samples: 43 ophthalmopathy, some 80 hyperthyroidism and around 17 progressor patients. The full study reports these points: Most expanded thyroid clonotypes (frequency above 0.001) were also found in blood, which suggests that blood repertoires may mirror thyroid immune responses. In validation, progression to ophthalmopathy was predicted by the model with 70.59% sensitivity and nearly 75% specificity, a median of roughly six months before onset. In cross-validation, a model built on a 13 V-J signature told ophthalmopathy apart from stable hyperthyroidism with less than 90% sensitivity and around 83% specificity, and in testing the same model reached 80%/75%. Sample size was not statistically predetermined, and investigators were not blinded to group allocation.

Graves' hyperthyroidism was defined as stable when no progression to ophthalmopathy occurred over 18 months of follow-up. The hyperthyroidism patients were between 18 and 65 years old and newly diagnosed, with a disease duration of less than 2 months. Patients with uncontrolled infections, other autoimmune diseases, pregnancy or lactation were excluded. Diagnoses were established on the basis of clinical symptoms, serum thyroxine and TRAb, thyroid ultrasound, and orbital computed tomography. Ficoll-Paque density gradient centrifugation was used to isolate PBMCs from 9.5 to 10 ml of fresh peripheral blood. Total RNA was extracted using Trizol reagent, and RNA quality was assessed on an Agilent 2100 Bioanalyzer. The TCR beta CDR3 regions were amplified from RNA transcripts. For the first round of RT-PCR on the TCR CDR3, the HTBI primer set was used together with the Qiagen OneStep RT-PCR kit. Libraries were constructed in a second round of multiplex PCR, after which size selection and purification were carried out. The libraries were sequenced on an Illumina HiSeq2000 using paired-end 100 bp reads. The authors' pipeline ran thus. SOAPnuke was used to process the raw data, with reads discarded if the reads contained adapters or uncalled bases, had a mean Phred below 15, or lacked an exact constant-primer or identifier match. COPE v1.2.5 was used to merge the high-quality paired reads, and each unique nucleotide sequence was defined as a clonotype. Clonotypes were aligned to IMGT TRBV, TRBD and TRBJ reference segments using MiTCR v1.1. The analysis included only V-J combinations with a frequency above 0.0001, which together covered more than 98% of the repertoires. A TCS score was defined as the ratio between F50 (clonal expansion) and ExV (chaos), using BLOSUM62-based TCRdist between CDR3 peptides within each V-J. Welch's t-statistics and random forest reduced roughly 500 V-J features to 13, which were used in a naive Bayes classifier (R e1071). The Morisita-Horn index was used to measure how similar the thyroid and blood repertoires were. TCRdb reanalyzed the raw reads on its own, using fastp at Q25 for trimming and MiXCR for clone calling, and kept in-frame beta chains. Each CDR3 protein appears once, grouped with its most common genes and DNA. TCRdb, rather than the study authors, made the V and J calls. The sample records 700,000 to 950,000 distinct CDR3 sequences, over 35% of which are singletons. The ten top clones hold around 31% of the sample.

From a lookup of the germline V gene (reference sequence), CDR1 and CDR2 are MNHEY and SMNVEV. V loses 6 bases, J loses 3 bases, and the germline ends lie 12 bases apart. The CDR3 runs 14 residues from the cysteine to the phenylalanine. Only CDR3 DNA is held: 42 bases, read in frame from base 1. The chain links TRBV27 with TRBJ1-3; no D gene call is confident. The sample taken for sequencing was blood. The origin of this receptor is a woman between 40 and 55 years old with Graves' hyperthyroidism. The nucleotide sequence is given as TGTGCCAGCAGCACCGGAAGAAATGGAAACACCATATATTTT. Its amino acids are CASSTGRNGNTIYF.